One sample yielded the 20 T cell receptor beta chains listed below, sequenced in a study of blood T cells in healthy people across ages. Then a second PCR, running about 6 to 11 cycles, was carried out with a sample-barcoded 5' primer and a J-beta primer mix. TCRdb reprocessed the 5' RACE reads via MiXCR and lists one record per CDR3 protein. The profile shows around 1,500,000 distinct CDR3 sequences, 40% to 50% of them singletons. The source material was blood. The receptor source for this set is a woman between 18 and 29 years old in good health.

The chain has TRBV12-3 or TRBV12-4 and TRBJ2-1; 10 bases are a match to TRBD2. CDR3 length: 16 residues. J gave up 6 bases and V 1 base, and 6 bases lay outside the gene matches. CDR3 bases: TGTGCCAGCAGTTTAGGAAGGTCTAGCGGGGGCAATGAGCAGTTCTTC. Amino acids: CASSLGRSSGGNEQFF.

This chain joins TRBV4-1 and TRBJ2-7, with TRBD1 as a possible D gene (5 bases). The DNA end is more similar to TRBJ2-5, so the J call may be wrong. Germline V lookup: CDR1 MGHRA, CDR2 YSYEKL. The length of the CDR3 is 15 residues. Here the CDR3 DNA reads TGCGCCAGCAGCCAAGTTGCAGACAGTAGGGAGACCCAGTACTTC. This sequence encodes CASSQVADSRETQYF.

The V and J genes are TRBV10-3 and TRBJ1-4, with TRBD1 identical over 8 bases. V lost 4 bases to trimming and J lost 7 bases; unmatched junction nucleotides: 5. The CDR3 length is 14 residues. Looked up from germline, CDR1 is ENHRY and CDR2 is SYGVKD. The CDR3: CAISATGASEKLFF. In DNA, the CDR3 is TGTGCCATCAGTGCGACAGGGGCTAGTGAAAAACTGTTTTTT.

To note about this clonotype: One end of the junction does not line up with germline, which may come from a read error. This sequence joins TRBV7-2 and TRBJ1-6, with D possibly matching TRBD1 (6 bases). The germline CDR1 and CDR2 sequences are SGHTA and FQGNSA. There are 13 residues in the CDR3. The CDR3 is CASSVAGAQPLHF. The DNA of the CDR3 is TGTGCCAGCAGCGTAGCGGGGGCCCAACCCCTCCACTTT.

This clonotype was counted ten times or more. This chain connects TRBV20-1 to TRBJ2-1; TRBD2 agrees at 14 bases. V trimming: 6 bases; J trimming: 4 bases; junction bases outside the gene matches: 5. The germline gives CDR1 DFQATT, CDR2 SNEGSKA (reference sequence). This CDR3 contains 15 residues. CDR3 sequence (DNA): TGCAGTGCGGGGACTAGCGGGAGTTGGTACAATGAGCAGTTCTTC. This encodes CSAGTSGSWYNEQFF.

The V gene is TRBV20-1, the J gene TRBJ1-2; 8 nucleotides agree with TRBD1. In germline, CDR1 is DFQATT, CDR2 SNEGSKA (reference sequence). Germline trimming cut 2 bases from V and 4 bases from J; bases unmatched to any gene: 9. There are 15 residues in the CDR3. The CDR3 region has the DNA TGCAGTGCTAGAACCACAGGGGGATCATTCTATGGCTACACCTTC. Translating gives CSARTTGGSFYGYTF.

This clonotype has just one count. The junction departs from germline at one end; a sequencing error may be responsible. The chain is built from TRBV5-1 and TRBJ2-5; D possibly corresponds to TRBD2 (6 bases). The CDR3 extends over 15 amino acids. CDR1 and CDR2 from the germline V gene are SGHRS and YFSETQ. The CDR3 DNA reads as TGCGCCGGCAGCCTGTCGGGGGTCCCACAAGAGACCCAGTACTTC. This encodes CAGSLSGVPQETQYF.

The rearrangement joins TRBV20-1 to TRBJ1-4; D is unresolved. Germline assignment: CDR1 DFQATT and CDR2 SNEGSKA (reference sequence). With 3 bases removed from V and 8 bases from J, the gap between germline ends came to 10 bases. The CDR3 consists of 12 residues. Written as DNA, the CDR3 is TGCAGTGCTAGGGTAGGAGGGGAAAAACTGTTTTTT. Translation: CSARVGGEKLFF.

This clonotype showed up many times. The chain recombines TRBV29-1 with TRBJ2-7; TRBD1 might be the D (6 bases). With 7 bases removed from V and 2 bases from J, the gap between germline ends came to 15 bases. Germline loops: CDR1 SQVTM, CDR2 ANQGSEA. The CDR3 covers 13 residues. The CDR3: CSARGRGTYEQYF. The DNA of the CDR3 is TGCAGCGCCAGGGGCAGGGGAACCTACGAGCAGTACTTC.

The genes are TRBV6-1 and TRBJ2-3; D not resolved. The germline V and J ends were trimmed by 0 bases and 2 bases, with 6 bases remaining between them. Looked up from germline, CDR1 is MNHNS and CDR2 is SASEGT. The CDR3 is made up of 14 amino acids. In DNA, the CDR3 is TGTGCCAGCAGTGAAGCCCGGTCCACAGATACGCAGTATTTT. Protein sequence: CASSEARSTDTQYF.

The CDR3 spells CASSLEASAQETQYF. The CDR3 nucleotides read TGTGCCAGCAGCTTAGAGGCTAGCGCACAAGAGACCCAGTACTTC. This chain links TRBV7-9 with TRBJ2-5, with D tentatively TRBD2 (6 bases). This CDR3 has 15 amino acids. Germline V lookup: CDR1 SEHNR, CDR2 FQNEAQ (reference sequence). Trimming pared 1 base from V and 2 bases from J, leaving 11 bases between.

Only a few counts were recorded for this clonotype. The chain carries TRBV5-1 and TRBJ2-3, with TRBD2 matching 14 bases. The germline gives CDR1 SGHRS, CDR2 YFSETQ. The CDR3 consists of 17 residues. Trimming removed 3 bases from V and 2 bases from J; junction bases left unmatched: 5. The CDR3 is CASSSGTSGRTTDTQYF. In DNA, the CDR3 is TGCGCCAGCAGCTCCGGGACTAGCGGGAGAACCACAGATACGCAGTATTTT. Supplemented by reference TRBV5-1 and TRBJ2-3, the full variable domain reads KAGVTQTPRYLIKTRGQQVTLSCSPISGHRSVSWYQQTPGQGLQFLFEYFSETQRNKGNFPGRFSGRQFSNSRSEMNVSTLELGDSALYLCASSSGTSGRTTDTQYFGPGTRLTVL.

The chain couples TRBV9 to TRBJ2-7; TRBD1 might be the D (6 bases). CDR1 is SGDLS and CDR2 is YYNGEE in the germline V gene. The CDR3 length is 14 residues. The germline V and J ends were trimmed by 3 bases and 2 bases, with 12 bases remaining between them. This CDR3 is CASSAETGAYEQYF. CDR3 in DNA: TGTGCCAGCAGCGCAGAGACAGGCGCCTACGAGCAGTACTTC.

This clonotype has just a few counts. The chain employs TRBV5-1 and TRBJ2-7; no definite D call. This CDR3 comprises 14 residues. Germline assignment: CDR1 SGHRS and CDR2 YFSETQ. The ends were cut back, 4 bases at V and 0 bases at J, with 11 bases in the middle. CDR3 nucleotides: TGCGCCAGCAGCGCTGGACGGAGCTCCTACGAGCAGTACTTC. Translation: CASSAGRSSYEQYF.

J is TRBJ2-1 and V is TRBV6-5; 8 bases align to TRBD2. This CDR3 spans 15 amino acids. Unmatched junction bases numbered 1, after V lost 0 bases and J lost 3 bases. Germline V lookup: CDR1 MNHEY, CDR2 SVGAGI. The CDR3 loop is CASSYSTSDYNEQFF. The CDR3 coding sequence is TGTGCCAGCAGTTACTCGACTAGCGACTACAATGAGCAGTTCTTC.

The sample holds a few counts of this clonotype. This chain connects TRBV4-1 to TRBJ2-2; 8 bases agree with TRBD1. CDR3 length equals 21 residues. Looked up from germline, CDR1 is MGHRA and CDR2 is YSYEKL. V shed 0 bases and J 2 bases; nucleotides not matched to a gene: 17. The CDR3 coding sequence is TGCGCCAGCAGCCAAGACTGGACAGGGATTGTGGCGGGTCAAAACACCGGGGAGCTGTTTTTT. Translated: CASSQDWTGIVAGQNTGELFF.

This clonotype was found a few times. The chain uses TRBV6-5 and TRBJ2-1; 7 nucleotides agree with TRBD2. CDR1 MNHEY and CDR2 SVGAGI come from the germline V gene. Trimming at V came to 0 bases and at J to 5 bases, leaving 1 base not matched to a gene. This CDR3 comprises 14 residues. The CDR3 DNA reads as TGTGCCAGCAGTTACTCGGCGGGGGACAATGAGCAGTTCTTC. Protein product: CASSYSAGDNEQFF.

The rearrangement uses TRBV25-1 and TRBJ2-2; D perhaps matches TRBD1 (6 bases). The germline CDR1 and CDR2 sequences are MGHDK and SYGVNS. CDR3 length equals 14 residues. Trimming cost V 11 bases and J 6 bases, with 19 bases left between them. CDR3 DNA: TGTGCCTCCACTGGTGCAGGGGTGGCCGGGGAGCTGTTTTTT. This translates into CASTGAGVAGELFF.

This clonotype was picked up a small number of times. The genes are TRBV6-1 and TRBJ2-3, with TRBD1 matching over 8 bases. Looked up from germline, CDR1 is MNHNS and CDR2 is SASEGT. This CDR3 comprises 15 residues. The V gene end was trimmed by 4 bases and the J gene end by 4 bases; junction bases not matched to a gene: 7. This chain's CDR3 is CASSGRQGLADTQYF. CDR3 nucleotide sequence: TGTGCCAGCAGTGGGAGACAGGGGTTGGCAGATACGCAGTATTTT.

This chain links TRBV6-6 with TRBJ2-1; no clear D. Germline loops: CDR1 MNHNY, CDR2 SVGAGI (reference sequence). This CDR3 contains 15 residues. The V end was cut by 6 bases, the J end by 0 bases, with 12 bases between. CDR3 bases: TGTGCCAGCAGCATCTACCTGAGCTCCTACAATGAGCAGTTCTTC. It yields the protein CASSIYLSSYNEQFF.